This TCR beta chain was found in a study of blood T cells in healthy people across ages (dated by TCRdb to about 2015). In the study overall: In model experiments, template switching captured roughly one uniquely barcoded TCR beta cDNA molecule for every two T cells. To avoid experimental bias, donors of different ages were spread randomly across the sequencing lanes. To track age-related changes in TCR beta repertoire diversity, the study relied on deep sequencing normalized with unique cDNA molecular identifiers. Two additional independent replicas of 1 million unique cDNA reads from the same blood draw were analyzed for two donors (one aged 18 to 30 and one aged 80 or older). The donors were split into four age groups: young (average 16 years), middle-aged (roughly 39), aged (over 55) and long-lived (over 75). Study-wide findings and limitations: Observed TCR beta diversity correlated strongly with the percentage of naive T cells measured by flow cytometry. Total diversity estimates from one million sequenced T cells were considered lower bounds and underestimates. Observed TCR beta diversity per million T cells fell roughly linearly with age, and a significant reduction was already apparent by age approximately 41. Because donor CMV infection status was unknown, age-related changes in expanded clonotypes were potentially confounded. Bulk unsorted PBMC profiling prevented conclusive comparison of naive and antigen-experienced compartments. The long-lived group showed more naive CD4+ T cells, fewer expanded clones and increased TCR diversity than the aged group, suggesting age selection.

CDR1 and CDR2, per the germline V gene, are MDHEN and SYDVKM. The CDR3 contains 14 residues, cysteine and phenylalanine counted. Only the CDR3 DNA is retained, 42 bases long and in frame from the first base. After removal of 4 bases from V and 4 bases from J, the junction retains 3 bases not matched to a gene. The roughly 39 donors, aged about 6 to 95 years, were systemically healthy Caucasian individuals from Russia. Each donor gave ten milliliters of peripheral blood, drawn into EDTA-treated Vacutainer tubes. PBMCs were isolated by Ficoll-Paque density-gradient centrifugation, with at least 6 million obtained per sample. Total RNA was extracted from PBMCs with Trizol reagent, with at least 6 micrograms obtained per sample. The percentages of naive CD45RAhigh/CD27high T cells were determined by flow cytometry on a PBMC aliquot from every donor. In its sample, this clonotype was seen many times. What antigen it recognizes has not been identified. No per-base quality is available; no much larger clone lies one base away.

Library preparation employed 5' RACE. Instrument on record: Illumina HiSeq 2500. A second PCR of roughly 6 to 11 cycles was performed with a sample-barcoded 5' primer and a J-beta primer mix. Each TCR beta cDNA molecule received a unique molecular identifier from a template-switch 5' adaptor carrying 12 random nucleotides. At least 2.5 million CDR3-containing paired-end reads were obtained from each sample. First-strand cDNA synthesis was performed from all RNA using the Mint cDNA synthesis kit, with priming by a TRBC-specific oligonucleotide. After uracil-DNA glycosylase treatment, a first 18-cycle PCR used universal primers M1SS and BC2_uni_R on all cDNA. The original methods were these. Normalization of each sample was performed by random selection of 1 million high-quality reads, each carrying a distinct molecular identifier. Reads sharing molecular identifiers were discarded rather than binned into consensus sequences. MiTCR, with a Q25 quality threshold and the strictest error-elimination algorithm, was used for CDR3 identification, clonotype clustering and error correction. Lower-bound total TCR beta diversity was estimated with a nonparametric unseen species model using Euler transformation. Starting from the raw public reads, TCRdb applied fastp trimming at Q25, assembled clones with MiXCR and retained in-frame beta chains. Every entry covers one CDR3 protein and lists the most common genes and DNA from its rows. The V and J calls follow TCRdb's processing rather than the paper's. Across this sample there are 550,000 to 750,000 distinct CDR3 sequences, with roughly 21% seen only once. Under 4% of the sample belongs to the ten largest clones.

The sequencing sample was made of blood. This chain is built from TRBV28 and TRBJ1-1; 10 middle bases align to TRBD1. The clonotype originates from a man between 65 and 79 years old in good health. The CDR3: CASSWDRGGTEAFF. The DNA is TGTGCCAGCAGTTGGGACAGGGGCGGCACTGAAGCTTTCTTT.